Presented here are 29 T cell receptor beta chains from one specimen sequenced in a study of blood T cell repertoires in COVID-19. Produced via immunoSEQ multiplex PCR; TCRdb's table is partial and in-frame only. This table has around 60,000 clones, over 75% appearing once. Sequencing was performed on peripheral blood. Receptors originate from a woman at least 80 years old with acute or convalescent COVID-19.

The rearrangement joins TRBV14 to TRBJ1-6, with D tentatively TRBD1 (6 bases). Germline V gene data show CDR1 as SGHDN and CDR2 as FVKESK. V was cut by 6 bases and J by 7 bases, with 13 bases left in between. This CDR3 has 14 amino acids. The CDR3 nucleotides read TGTGCCAGCAGTAACAGGGTATTCAATTCACCCCTCCACTTT. This encodes CASSNRVFNSPLHF.

This sequence joins TRBV3-1 (or the pseudogene TRBV3-2) and TRBJ2-7, with 12 bases lining up with TRBD2. From germline, CDR1 is LGHDT and CDR2 YNNKEL (reference sequence). The CDR3 spans 17 residues. V lost 4 bases and J lost 0; bases outside the gene matches: 7. The CDR3 sequence: CASSLGLAGYYSYEQYF. The DNA for the CDR3 is TGTGCCAGCAGCCTAGGACTAGCGGGGTATTACTCCTACGAGCAGTACTTC.

The gene calls are TRBV6-5 and TRBJ2-2; D gene unclear. The ends were cut back, 7 bases at V and 1 base at J, with 4 bases in the middle. The CDR3 sequence is 12 residues long. CDR1 MNHEY and CDR2 SVGAGI come from the germline V gene. The chain's CDR3 is CASTRNTGELFF. CDR3 in DNA: TGTGCCAGCACCCGGAACACCGGGGAGCTGTTTTTT.

The V gene is TRBV7-2, the J gene TRBJ1-2; D unclear. CDR1 is SGHTA, CDR2 FQGNSA, per germline. Trimming took 5 bases from V and 0 from J, leaving 7 bases between them. The CDR3 totals 13 residues. Written as DNA, the CDR3 is TGTGCCAGCAGCCTAGACTCTAACTATGGCTACACCTTC. Protein sequence: CASSLDSNYGYTF.

This clone turned up a few times. The V gene is TRBV3-1 (or the pseudogene TRBV3-2), the J gene TRBJ2-7, with a tentative D call TRBD1 (6 bases). V dropped 2 bases and J dropped 3 bases, with 14 bases sitting between them. The CDR3 consists of 15 residues. Germline V gives CDR1 LGHDT, CDR2 YNNKEL (reference sequence). This chain's CDR3 is CASSQIQGHLYEQYF. CDR3 nucleotides: TGTGCCAGCAGCCAAATTCAGGGACATCTCTACGAGCAGTACTTC.

The genes are TRBV9 and TRBJ1-3; D is ambiguous. CDR3 length equals 15 residues. V lost 1 base and J 0 bases, leaving 8 bases between the germline ends. Germline V gene data show CDR1 as SGDLS and CDR2 as YYNGEE. Written as DNA, the CDR3 is TGTGCCAGCAGCGTATCTATACGCTCTGGAAACACCATATATTTT. This codes for CASSVSIRSGNTIYF.

The chain combines TRBV5-1 with TRBJ2-1; tentative D call: TRBD2 (6 bases). Germline CDR1 SGHRS, CDR2 YFSETQ. Trimming stripped 3 bases from V and 5 bases from J, with 9 bases between. The CDR3 runs 13 residues. The CDR3 DNA reads as TGCGCCAGCAGCTGGAGACTAGACAATGAGCAGTTCTTC. Translation: CASSWRLDNEQFF.

The chain combines TRBV6-2 or TRBV6-3 with TRBJ1-6; tentative D call: TRBD1 (6 bases). Germline CDR1 is MNHEY and CDR2 is SVGEGT. V lost 6 bases and J 7 bases, leaving 22 bases between the germline ends. The CDR3 runs to 17 residues. The CDR3 protein is CASSPEGTFYDNSPLHF. CDR3 DNA: TGTGCCAGCAGCCCTGAAGGGACATTCTACGACAATTCACCCCTCCACTTT.

The rearrangement links TRBV28 to TRBJ2-7; TRBD1 might be the D (6 bases). The CDR3 spans 15 residues. Germline CDR1 MDHEN, CDR2 SYDVKM. The V gene lost 5 bases and the J gene lost 1 base, with 15 bases spanning the gap. CDR3 sequence: CASSEIGQISYEQYF. The CDR3 DNA follows: TGTGCCAGCAGTGAAATTGGACAGATTTCCTACGAGCAGTACTTC.

V is TRBV30 and J is TRBJ1-2; D is possibly TRBD1 (5 bases). V was shortened by 2 bases and J by 4 bases, with 17 bases between the two germline ends. Germline CDR1 is GTSNPN and CDR2 is SVGIG (reference sequence). CDR3 length: 15 residues. The chain's CDR3 is CAWSTVSGPTYGYTF. In DNA form, the CDR3 reads TGTGCCTGGAGTACTGTGTCAGGGCCTACCTATGGCTACACCTTC.

The chain links TRBV7-2 to TRBJ2-5, with TRBD2 identical over 7 bases. The CDR3 consists of 15 residues. Trimming at V came to 3 bases and at J to 4 bases, leaving 8 bases not matched to a gene. Per the germline V gene, CDR1 is SGHTA and CDR2 is FQGNSA. The CDR3 here is CASSFWVGGTETQYF. The CDR3 DNA is TGTGCCAGCAGCTTCTGGGTCGGGGGGACAGAGACCCAGTACTTC.

This clone was detected once. This chain uses TRBV3-1 (or the pseudogene TRBV3-2) with TRBJ1-2; no definite D call. This CDR3 has 15 residues. CDR1 and CDR2 (germline): LGHDT, YNNKEL (reference sequence). With 2 bases removed from V and 4 bases from J, the gap between germline ends came to 14 bases. CDR3 protein: CASSQPWTGSYGYTF. The CDR3 region has the DNA TGTGCCAGCAGCCAACCCTGGACGGGGAGCTATGGCTACACCTTC.

This clone was counted between two and nine times. The chain has TRBV20-1 and TRBJ1-5, with D tentatively TRBD1 (6 bases). The germline gives CDR1 DFQATT, CDR2 SNEGSKA (reference sequence). V was shortened by 3 bases and J by 3 bases, with 12 bases between the two germline ends. The CDR3 length is 14 residues. This CDR3 is CSASKTGINQPQHF. Here the CDR3 DNA reads TGCAGTGCTAGTAAGACAGGCATCAATCAGCCCCAGCATTTT.

V usage is TRBV29-1 and J usage is TRBJ2-7, with 9 bases lining up with TRBD1. CDR3 length: 13 residues. Germline-derived CDR1 and CDR2 are SQVTM and ANQGSEA. V lost 3 bases and J lost 5; bases outside the gene matches: 5. CDR3 nucleotide sequence: TGCAGCGTTGAGCGTGACAGGGGGAACGAGCAGTACTTC. Translating gives CSVERDRGNEQYF.

This clone was counted a few times. The rearrangement links TRBV5-6 to TRBJ2-7; D not certain. Germline V CDR1 and CDR2: SGHDT, YYEEEE. The CDR3 covers 15 residues. The germline V and J ends were trimmed by 3 bases and 0 bases, with 13 bases remaining between them. Written as DNA, the CDR3 is TGTGCCAGCAGCTCGAGGTCGACGGTCTCCTACGAGCAGTACTTC. This translates into CASSSRSTVSYEQYF.

This chain uses TRBV9 with TRBJ1-3, with 7 bases matching TRBD1. In germline, CDR1 is SGDLS, CDR2 YYNGEE. This CDR3 region has 17 residues. V shed 0 bases and J 0 bases; nucleotides not matched to a gene: 6. CDR3 in amino acids: CASSVEGTAYSGNTIYF. Written as DNA, the CDR3 is TGTGCCAGCAGCGTAGAGGGGACAGCGTACTCTGGAAACACCATATATTTT.

The rearrangement joins TRBV7-9 to TRBJ2-2; possibly TRBD2 for D (5 bases). The CDR3 consists of 14 residues. Germline V gene data show CDR1 as SEHNR and CDR2 as FQNEAQ (reference sequence). V was cut by 5 bases and J by 2 bases, with 9 bases left in between. In DNA form, the CDR3 reads TGTGCCAGCAGCGAGGACTCTAACACCGGGGAGCTGTTTTTT. The encoded protein is CASSEDSNTGELFF.

As to this clone: The junction differs from germline at one of its ends, possibly a read error. In nucleotides, the CDR3 is TGTGCCAGCACCCAAGCGGGAGGGTCCTTCGATGAGCAGTTCTTC. Translated, it gives CASTQAGGSFDEQFF. This chain joins TRBV3-1 (or the pseudogene TRBV3-2) and TRBJ2-1, with 10 bases fitting TRBD2. Germline loops: CDR1 LGHDT, CDR2 YNNKEL (reference sequence). The CDR3 extends over 15 amino acids.

V usage is TRBV5-1 and J usage is TRBJ2-3; D not resolved. This CDR3 spans 14 amino acids. Germline values: CDR1 SGHRS, CDR2 YFSETQ. Trimming left V 0 bases short and J 6 bases short, with 11 bases between. The CDR3, as DNA: TGCGCCAGCAGCTTGGGATCCCACAAGGATACGCAGTATTTT. This encodes CASSLGSHKDTQYF.

A single count supports this clone. V gene TRBV3-1 (or the pseudogene TRBV3-2) combines with J gene TRBJ1-4; possibly TRBD1 for D (5 bases). The CDR3 totals 15 residues. Germline CDR1 LGHDT, CDR2 YNNKEL (reference sequence). Trimming stripped 4 bases from V and 8 bases from J, with 17 bases between. The CDR3 region is CASSPLAGGIEKLFF. The CDR3 DNA sequence: TGTGCCAGCAGCCCCCTTGCGGGGGGGATAGAAAAACTGTTTTTT.

The chain carries TRBV4-2 and TRBJ1-4; D might be TRBD1 (5 bases). V was cut by 11 bases and J by 4 bases, with 17 bases left in between. Germline assignment: CDR1 LGHNA and CDR2 YNFKEQ. CDR3 length equals 14 residues. CDR3 bases: TGTGCCTGCGGGGGAGGGACTGTTAATGAAAAACTGTTTTTT. It is translated as CACGGGTVNEKLFF.

The chain uses TRBV6-5 and TRBJ2-7; the match to TRBD1 covers 9 bases. The CDR3 runs 15 residues. V trimming: 0 bases; J trimming: 1 base; junction bases outside the gene matches: 1. CDR1 is MNHEY and CDR2 is SVGAGI in the germline V gene. For the CDR3, the DNA is TGTGCCAGCAGTTACTCGGACAGGGGTTCCTACGAGCAGTACTTC. Translation: CASSYSDRGSYEQYF.

In its sample, this clone was seen once. The J gene is TRBJ2-3, the V gene TRBV6-4, with TRBD1 as a possible D gene (6 bases). V lost 3 bases and J 0 bases, leaving 7 bases between the germline ends. Germline CDR1 and CDR2: MRHNA and SNTAGT. The CDR3 covers 14 residues. CDR3 DNA: TGTGCCAGCAGTGAACAGGGTAGCACAGATACGCAGTATTTT. Its protein is CASSEQGSTDTQYF.

DNA of the CDR3: TGTGCCAGCATAATGAACACTGAAGCTTTCTTT. Its translation is CASIMNTEAFF. The chain employs TRBV27 and TRBJ1-1, with D unclear. The V end was cut by 7 bases, the J end by 0 bases, with 3 bases between. Germline-derived CDR1 and CDR2 are MNHEY and SMNVEV (reference sequence). This CDR3 has 11 residues.

A single count supports this clone. V gene TRBV6-6 combines with J gene TRBJ1-4; D remains unclear. In germline, CDR1 is MNHNY, CDR2 SVGAGI (reference sequence). This CDR3 has 14 amino acids. The V end lost 0 bases, the J end lost 4 bases, and 6 bases lay between the germline ends. In DNA form, the CDR3 reads TGTGCCAGCAGTTACTCGCAGGTTAATGAAAAACTGTTTTTT. Protein: CASSYSQVNEKLFF.

DNA for the CDR3: TGTGCCAGCAGGAGGGGGCACAAGCAGTTCTTC. The encoded protein is CASRRGHKQFF. This rearrangement joins TRBV6-5 to TRBJ2-1; 7 nucleotides agree with TRBD1. V was pared by 6 bases and J by 11 bases, with 4 bases of the junction left unmatched. The germline V gene has CDR1 MNHEY and CDR2 SVGAGI. CDR3 length: 11 amino acids.

The rearrangement joins TRBV4-1 to TRBJ2-4; 9 nucleotides agree with TRBD2. Per germline, CDR1 MGHRA and CDR2 YSYEKL. The CDR3 is made up of 16 amino acids. V lost 0 bases to trimming and J lost 6 bases; unmatched junction nucleotides: 6. CDR3 in amino acids: CASSQEDSGSRNIQYF. The CDR3 DNA reads as TGCGCCAGCAGCCAAGAGGATAGCGGGAGCAGAAACATTCAGTACTTC.

V gene TRBV2 combines with J gene TRBJ2-7; 9 bases agree with TRBD1. The V and J ends lost 6 bases and 6 bases, in that order; junction bases with no gene match: 6. The CDR3 runs 13 residues. The germline gives CDR1 SNHLY, CDR2 FYNNEI. The CDR3, as DNA: TGTGCCAGCAGGGGGACAGGGACTGCCGAGCAGTACTTC. Protein: CASRGTGTAEQYF.

The gene calls are TRBV2 and TRBJ2-7; D uncertain. The CDR3 runs 16 residues. The V gene lost 4 bases and the J gene lost 0 bases, with 16 bases spanning the gap. Germline-derived CDR1 and CDR2 are SNHLY and FYNNEI. CDR3 loop: CASSGLSTSHSYEQYF. Written as DNA, the CDR3 is TGTGCCAGCAGTGGCCTTTCGACATCCCACTCCTACGAGCAGTACTTC. The complete variable domain, with remaining parts taken from reference TRBV2 and TRBJ2-7, reads EPEVTQTPSHQVTQMGQEVILRCVPISNHLYFYWYRQILGQKVEFLVSFYNNEISEKSEIFDDQFSVERPDGSNFTLKIRSTKLEDSAMYFCASSGLSTSHSYEQYFGPGTRLTVT.